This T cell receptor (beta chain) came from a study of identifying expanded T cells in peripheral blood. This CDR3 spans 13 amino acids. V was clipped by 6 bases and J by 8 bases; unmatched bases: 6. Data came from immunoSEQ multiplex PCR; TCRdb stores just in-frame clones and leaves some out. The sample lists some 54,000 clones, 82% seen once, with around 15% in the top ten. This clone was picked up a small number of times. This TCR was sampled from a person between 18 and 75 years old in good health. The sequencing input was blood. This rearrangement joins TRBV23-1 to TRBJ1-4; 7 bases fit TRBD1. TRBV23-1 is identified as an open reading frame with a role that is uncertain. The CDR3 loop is CASSMDRQEKLFF. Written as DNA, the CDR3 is TGCGCCAGCAGCATGGACAGGCAAGAAAAACTGTTTTTT.